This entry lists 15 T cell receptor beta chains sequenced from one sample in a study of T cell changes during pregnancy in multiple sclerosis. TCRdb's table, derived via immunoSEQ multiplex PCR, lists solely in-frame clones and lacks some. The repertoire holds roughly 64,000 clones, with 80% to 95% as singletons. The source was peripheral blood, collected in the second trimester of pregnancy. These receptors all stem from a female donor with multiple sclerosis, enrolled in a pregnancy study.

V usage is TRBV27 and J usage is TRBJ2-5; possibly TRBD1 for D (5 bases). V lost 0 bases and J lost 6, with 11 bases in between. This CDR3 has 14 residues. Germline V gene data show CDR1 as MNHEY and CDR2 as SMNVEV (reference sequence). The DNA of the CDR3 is TGTGCCAGCAGTTTATCGGGCAGGGAAAAGACCCAGTACTTC. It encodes CASSLSGREKTQYF.

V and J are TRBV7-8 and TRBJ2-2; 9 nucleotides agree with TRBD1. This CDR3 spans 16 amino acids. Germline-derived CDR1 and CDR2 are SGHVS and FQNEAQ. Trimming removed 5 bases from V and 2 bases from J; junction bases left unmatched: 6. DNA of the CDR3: TGTGCCAGCAGCCCCAGAACAGGGGGCAACACCGGGGAGCTGTTTTTT. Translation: CASSPRTGGNTGELFF.

This chain's CDR3 is CASWEAGAGVNEQFF. As DNA, the CDR3 is TGTGCAAGCTGGGAGGCGGGAGCTGGAGTAAATGAGCAGTTCTTC. This chain uses TRBV12-2 with TRBJ2-1; the D call of TRBD2 is as the table states it, not checked on the DNA. TRBV12-2 is shown as a pseudogene. The CDR3 totals 15 residues.

The CDR3 spells CASRPSSGSYNEQFF. The DNA for the CDR3 is TGTGCCAGCAGACCGTCTAGCGGAAGCTACAATGAGCAGTTCTTC. The gene calls are TRBV6-5 and TRBJ2-1; 7 positions agree with TRBD2. Germline values: CDR1 MNHEY, CDR2 SVGAGI. The CDR3 is 15 amino acids. Trimming removed 6 bases from V and 3 bases from J; junction bases left unmatched: 8.

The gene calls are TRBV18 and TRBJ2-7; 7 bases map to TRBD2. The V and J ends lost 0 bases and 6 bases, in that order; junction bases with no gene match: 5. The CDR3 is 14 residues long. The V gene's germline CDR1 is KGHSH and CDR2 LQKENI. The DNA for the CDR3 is TGTGCCAGCTCACCACCAGAACTAGCGAGCGAGCAGTACTTC. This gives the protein CASSPPELASEQYF.

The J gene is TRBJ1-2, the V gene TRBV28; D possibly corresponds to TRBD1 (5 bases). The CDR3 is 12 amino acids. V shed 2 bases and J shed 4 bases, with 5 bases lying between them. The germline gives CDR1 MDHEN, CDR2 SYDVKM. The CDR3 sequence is CASSLRGYGYTF. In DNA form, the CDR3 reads TGTGCCAGCAGTTTAAGGGGCTATGGCTACACCTTC.

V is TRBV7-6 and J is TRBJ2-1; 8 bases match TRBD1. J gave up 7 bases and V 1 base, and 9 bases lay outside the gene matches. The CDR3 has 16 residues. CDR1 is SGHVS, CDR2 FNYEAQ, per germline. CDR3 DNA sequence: TGTGCCAGCAGCTTAGAAGGGGCGACAGGGGCTAATGAGCAGTTCTTC. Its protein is CASSLEGATGANEQFF. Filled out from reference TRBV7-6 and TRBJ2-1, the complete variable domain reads GAGVSQSPRYKVTKRGQDVALRCDPISGHVSLYWYRQALGQGPEFLTYFNYEAQQDKSGLPNDRFSAERPEGSISTLTIQRTEQRDSAMYRCASSLEGATGANEQFFGPGTRLTVL.

Written as DNA, the CDR3 is TGTGCCAGCAGCCGGACAGAGAGAAACACCATATATTTT. It codes for CASSRTERNTIYF. V usage is TRBV6-6 and J usage is TRBJ1-3; the D gene is possibly TRBD1 (6 bases). There are 13 residues in the CDR3. Germline V gene sequence: CDR1 MNHNY, CDR2 SVGAGI (reference sequence). V was clipped by 6 bases and J by 5 bases, with 11 bases between them.

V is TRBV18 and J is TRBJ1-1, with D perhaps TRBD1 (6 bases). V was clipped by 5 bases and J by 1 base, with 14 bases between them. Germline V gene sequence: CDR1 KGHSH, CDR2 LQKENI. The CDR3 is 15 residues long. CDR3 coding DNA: TGTGCCAGCTCAGTCGACCCGGGACAGAACACTGAAGCTTTCTTT. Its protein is CASSVDPGQNTEAFF.

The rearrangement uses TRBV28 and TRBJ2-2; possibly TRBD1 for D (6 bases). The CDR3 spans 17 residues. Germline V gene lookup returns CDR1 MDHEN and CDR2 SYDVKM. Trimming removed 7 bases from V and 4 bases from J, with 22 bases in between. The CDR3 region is CASNPSPGTLSTGELFF. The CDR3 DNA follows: TGTGCCAGCAACCCTAGCCCCGGGACACTTAGCACCGGGGAGCTGTTTTTT.

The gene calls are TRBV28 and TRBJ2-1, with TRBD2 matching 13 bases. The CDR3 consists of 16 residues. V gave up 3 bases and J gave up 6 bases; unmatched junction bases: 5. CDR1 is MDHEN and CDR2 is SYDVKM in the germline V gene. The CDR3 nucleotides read TGTGCCAGCAGTTTGGTACTAGCGGGAGGGGCCAATGAGCAGTTCTTC. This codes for CASSLVLAGGANEQFF.

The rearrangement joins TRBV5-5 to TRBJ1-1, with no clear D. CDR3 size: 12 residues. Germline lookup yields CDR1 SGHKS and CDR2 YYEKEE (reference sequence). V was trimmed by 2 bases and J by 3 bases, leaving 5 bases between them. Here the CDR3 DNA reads TGTGCCAGCAGCTTTTCGGACACTGAAGCTTTCTTT. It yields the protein CASSFSDTEAFF.

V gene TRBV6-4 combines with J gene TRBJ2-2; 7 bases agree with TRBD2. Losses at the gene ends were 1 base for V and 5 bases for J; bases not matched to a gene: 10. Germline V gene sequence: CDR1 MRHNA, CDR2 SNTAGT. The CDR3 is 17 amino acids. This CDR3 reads CASSDWVREKGTGELFF. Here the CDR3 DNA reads TGTGCCAGCAGTGACTGGGTGCGGGAGAAGGGGACCGGGGAGCTGTTTTTT.

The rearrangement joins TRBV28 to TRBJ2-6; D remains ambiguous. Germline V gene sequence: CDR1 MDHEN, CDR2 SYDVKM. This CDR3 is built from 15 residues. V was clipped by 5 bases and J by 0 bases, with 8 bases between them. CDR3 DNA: TGTGCCAGCAGTCCCATTAGCTCTGGGGCCAACGTCCTGACTTTC. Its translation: CASSPISSGANVLTF.

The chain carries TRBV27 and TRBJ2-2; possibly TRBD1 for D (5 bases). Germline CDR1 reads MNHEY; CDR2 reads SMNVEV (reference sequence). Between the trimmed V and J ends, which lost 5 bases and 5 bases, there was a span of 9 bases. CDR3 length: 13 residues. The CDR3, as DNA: TGTGCCAGCAGTCTCAGACAGACCGGGGAGCTGTTTTTT. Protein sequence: CASSLRQTGELFF.